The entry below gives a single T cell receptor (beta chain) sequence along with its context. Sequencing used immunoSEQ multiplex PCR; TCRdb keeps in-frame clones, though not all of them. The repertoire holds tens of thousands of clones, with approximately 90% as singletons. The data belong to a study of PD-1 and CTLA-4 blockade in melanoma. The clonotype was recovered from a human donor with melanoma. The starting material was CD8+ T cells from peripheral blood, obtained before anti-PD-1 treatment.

In DNA, the CDR3 is TGTGCCAGCAGCTCCTCCGGGGGGTCCTACAATGAGCAGTTCTTC. It translates to CASSSSGGSYNEQFF. The chain is built from TRBV7-6 and TRBJ2-1, with 7 bases matching TRBD2. The germline CDR1 and CDR2 sequences are SGHVS and FNYEAQ. CDR3 length: 15 amino acids. V was clipped by 4 bases and J by 1 base; unmatched bases: 4.